A single sample is the source of the 22 T cell receptor beta chains below, sequenced in a study of PD-1 blockade in classical Hodgkin lymphoma. Every one of the patients relapsed after autologous stem cell transplantation (brentuximab vedotin exposure was variable). The method was immunoSEQ multiplex PCR; TCRdb's version includes in-frame clones alone and lacks a portion of them. The sample contains about 37,000 clones, around nine tenths of which appear only once. The sample in question was peripheral blood mononuclear cells (PBMCs), obtained before the second cycle of nivolumab. The source is a human donor with classical Hodgkin lymphoma.

The gene calls are TRBV9 and TRBJ2-2; D remains unclear. V shed 4 bases and J shed 8 bases, with 15 bases lying between them. This CDR3 region has 14 residues. Germline V CDR1 and CDR2: SGDLS, YYNGEE. CDR3 loop: CASSPASGRGELFF. The CDR3 region has the DNA TGTGCCAGCAGCCCCGCCTCCGGCAGGGGGGAGCTGTTTTTT.

The chain employs TRBV21-1 and TRBJ1-1; TRBD1, the table's D call, lacks a check against the DNA. TRBV21-1 has pseudogene status. The CDR3 length is 17 residues. DNA of the CDR3: TGTGCCAGCAGCAAAGAGGGGCCGGGACAACTAAACACTGAAGCTTTCTTT. This sequence encodes CASSKEGPGQLNTEAFF.

The CDR3 region has the DNA TGTGCCAGCAGCCGATCTATGGAAAACACCATATATTTT. As protein: CASSRSMENTIYF. The V and J genes are TRBV11-2 and TRBJ1-3; D remains unclear. V lost 5 bases, J lost 6 bases, and 11 bases lay in between. CDR3 length: 13 residues. Germline V gives CDR1 SGHAT, CDR2 FQNNGV.

V and J are TRBV6-1 and TRBJ2-7; D perhaps matches TRBD2 (6 bases). V shed 6 bases and J shed 13 bases, with 19 bases lying between them. CDR1 and CDR2 from the germline V gene are MNHNS and SASEGT. The CDR3 extends over 12 amino acids. CDR3 sequence (DNA): TGTGCCAGCAGCGGTTATCCGGGAGATAGCTACTTC. It is translated as CASSGYPGDSYF.

The DNA of the CDR3 is TGTGCCAGCAGCCCCCTTCGGGCAGTAACGTACCAAGAGACCCAGTACTTC. This encodes CASSPLRAVTYQETQYF. The chain couples TRBV7-3 to TRBJ2-5; D is uncertain. This CDR3 has 17 residues. Looked up from germline, CDR1 is SGHTA and CDR2 is FQGTGA. V lost 5 bases and J lost 0, with 19 bases in between.

The chain carries TRBV18 and TRBJ2-5, with 9 bases lining up with TRBD1. Germline CDR1 KGHSH, CDR2 LQKENI. J gave up 1 base and V 2 bases, and 23 bases lay outside the gene matches. This CDR3 has 22 amino acids. Written as DNA, the CDR3 is TGTGCCAGCTCACCATGGGACCCGGACAGGGGAAGACGATTCGACGCCCAAGAGACCCAGTACTTC. Amino acids: CASSPWDPDRGRRFDAQETQYF.

The CDR3 region is CASSVVASGLGEQYF. The CDR3, as DNA: TGTGCCAGCAGCGTAGTGGCTAGCGGGTTGGGTGAGCAGTACTTC. This chain connects TRBV9 to TRBJ2-7; 8 bases match TRBD2. Germline V lookup: CDR1 SGDLS, CDR2 YYNGEE. V lost 0 bases to trimming and J lost 7 bases; unmatched junction nucleotides: 9. The CDR3 is 15 amino acids.

CDR3 DNA: TGTGCCAGCAGCGCGCCCGGGACAGGGATTGAAGCTTTCTTT. Its protein is CASSAPGTGIEAFF. The chain recombines TRBV9 with TRBJ1-1; TRBD1 agrees at 9 bases. The germline CDR1 and CDR2 sequences are SGDLS and YYNGEE. V dropped 3 bases and J dropped 7; count of bases not matched to a gene: 7. The CDR3 length is 14 residues.

The rearrangement links TRBV11-3 to TRBJ2-3, with D unclear. The germline gives CDR1 SGHNT, CDR2 YENEEA. The CDR3 has 14 amino acids. The germline V and J ends were trimmed by 1 base and 4 bases, with 9 bases remaining between them. CDR3 in DNA: TGTGCCAGCAGCTTAGGACTGGGCCCAGATACGCAGTATTTT. It is translated as CASSLGLGPDTQYF.

The chain joins TRBV28 to TRBJ2-3; 9 nucleotides align to TRBD2. The germline V gene encodes CDR1 MDHEN and CDR2 SYDVKM. The CDR3 is made up of 14 amino acids. V lost 8 bases and J lost 7; bases outside the gene matches: 10. CDR3 sequence: CASVPGLAGHTQYF. The CDR3 DNA follows: TGTGCCAGCGTACCGGGACTAGCTGGGCATACGCAGTATTTT.

The DNA for the CDR3 is TGTGCCAGCAGCTTAACAGGGGGAGGACTAGCGGTGAATGAGCAGTTCTTC. Its protein is CASSLTGGGLAVNEQFF. The rearrangement uses TRBV7-9 and TRBJ2-1; 10 nucleotides match TRBD2. Germline CDR1 reads SEHNR; CDR2 reads FQNEAQ (reference sequence). J lost 7 bases, V lost 2 bases, and 11 bases had no gene match. This CDR3 spans 17 amino acids.

This clone was seen a handful of times. The V and J genes are TRBV6-1 and TRBJ2-7, with 11 bases identical to TRBD1. The trim removed 3 bases at V and 3 bases at J, leaving 4 bases unmatched. CDR1 and CDR2 from the germline V gene are MNHNS and SASEGT. This CDR3 has 15 amino acids. CDR3 nucleotide sequence: TGTGCCAGCAGTGAGGTTGGGACAGGGGGCTACGAGCAGTACTTC. Encoded protein: CASSEVGTGGYEQYF.

The J gene is TRBJ2-1, the V gene TRBV6-6, with D hard to call. CDR1 is MNHNY, CDR2 SVGAGI, per germline (reference sequence). Trimming pared 7 bases from V and 2 bases from J, leaving 12 bases between. This CDR3 region has 14 residues. The CDR3 nucleotides read TGTGCCAGCAATAAGGCCTTGACCTACAATGAGCAGTTCTTC. Translated: CASNKALTYNEQFF.

This rearrangement joins TRBV18 to TRBJ1-4; 10 bases map to TRBD1. Looked up from germline, CDR1 is KGHSH and CDR2 is LQKENI. J lost 8 bases, V lost 1 base, and 7 bases had no gene match. The CDR3 is made up of 16 amino acids. In DNA form, the CDR3 reads TGTGCCAGCTCACCACAGGGACAGGGGTTTTGGGAAAAACTGTTTTTT. This translates into CASSPQGQGFWEKLFF.

The chain is built from TRBV29-1 and TRBJ2-5; TRBD1 matches at 8 bases. Germline-derived CDR1 and CDR2 are SQVTM and ANQGSEA. The junction had 4 bases not matched to a gene; V was cut back by 7 bases and J by 3 bases. CDR3 length: 12 residues. The CDR3 reads CSGLDREETQYF. The CDR3 bases are TGCAGCGGTCTGGACAGGGAAGAGACCCAGTACTTC.

The CDR3 protein is CASSLTPPDLAGNEQFF. CDR3 coding DNA: TGTGCCAGCAGCTTAACCCCCCCCGATCTAGCGGGAAATGAGCAGTTCTTC. The V call is TRBV11-2, the J call TRBJ2-1; 9 bases are a match to TRBD2. Germline assignment: CDR1 SGHAT and CDR2 FQNNGV. Trimming took 2 bases from V and 7 from J; bases not matched to a gene: 12. This CDR3 contains 17 residues.

The chain is built from TRBV4-1 and TRBJ2-3; 11 nucleotides line up with TRBD2. Germline V gene data show CDR1 as MGHRA and CDR2 as YSYEKL. Losses at the gene ends were 3 bases for V and 5 bases for J; bases not matched to a gene: 19. The CDR3 runs 20 residues. The CDR3: CASSHRRLAGPGEKRDTQYF. In DNA, the CDR3 is TGCGCCAGCAGCCACCGGAGACTAGCGGGACCGGGAGAGAAGAGAGATACGCAGTATTTT.

This chain joins TRBV21-1 and TRBJ1-2; the table's D call of TRBD1 was not tested on the DNA. TRBV21-1 is a pseudogene locus. There are 15 residues in the CDR3. CDR3 DNA: TGTGCCAGCAGCAAAGCCAGGGGTTCTAACTATGGCTACACCTTC. Its translation: CASSKARGSNYGYTF.

The CDR3 DNA sequence: TGTGCCAGCAGGGTCACCGGGGAGCTGTTTTTT. Translated, it gives CASRVTGELFF. This chain uses TRBV28 with TRBJ2-2; D is undetermined. Trimming took off 6 bases at V and 4 bases at J, with 3 bases between the two ends. This CDR3 is built from 11 residues. Per germline, CDR1 MDHEN and CDR2 SYDVKM.

This clone came up once. The chain carries TRBV18 and TRBJ1-5; maybe TRBD1 (6 bases). CDR1 KGHSH and CDR2 LQKENI come from the germline V gene. The CDR3 totals 15 residues. V lost 3 bases and J lost 4, with 13 bases in between. In nucleotides, the CDR3 is TGTGCCAGCTCACCGGGGGCAGGCCCGAATCAGCCCCAGCATTTT. It is translated as CASSPGAGPNQPQHF.

The CDR3 DNA follows: TGTGCCAGCAGGGAAATCCTGGGACAGGGGGAAGAGACCCAGTACTTC. Translation: CASREILGQGEETQYF. The chain links TRBV2 to TRBJ2-5; 11 bases agree with TRBD1. The CDR3 runs 16 residues. The germline V gene has CDR1 SNHLY and CDR2 FYNNEI. The trim removed 6 bases at V and 3 bases at J, leaving 9 bases unmatched.

This rearrangement joins TRBV23-1 to TRBJ1-1, with 9 bases aligning to TRBD1. TRBV23-1 is flagged as an ORF with uncertain function. The CDR3 loop spans 18 amino acids. CDR3 in amino acids: CAENPGQGKELTNTEAFF. CDR3 nucleotide sequence: TGCGCAGAAAATCCCGGACAGGGGAAGGAACTAACCAACACTGAAGCTTTCTTT.